The text below deals with one T cell receptor beta chain. Its target is not known. A junction boundary mismatches the germline segment, possibly from a read error. Each CDR3 protein gets one entry after TCRdb re-called the reads with MiXCR. The data show about 900,000 distinct CDR3 sequences, approximately 31% seen once. These data are taken from a study of T cell repertoires in cytomegalovirus infection. In the study overall: Well-studied HLA-B-restricted epitopes and recently identified HLA-C-restricted epitopes of CMV were both used in the study. TCR beta signatures that were public indicated CMV infection and matching HLA type. General study points: CMV carriers with the relevant HLA were identified by cumulative public TCR beta family frequency. CMV-specific TCR beta clonotypes restricted by HLA-C were the ones dominating the ex vivo response.

The germline gives CDR1 SGHTA, CDR2 FQGTGA. The CDR3 covers 15 residues. The TCR was taken from a human donor in good health (CMV status not recorded). Some clones in this sample may be carry-over from other donors' samples. This specimen was cultured CD8+ T cells from PBMCs, taken from culture after CMV antigen stimulation. J is TRBJ1-1 and V is TRBV7-3; maybe TRBD1 (5 bases). As DNA, the CDR3 is TGTGCCAGCGGCTTAAGGCCGGGGGATATCACTGAAGCTTTCTTT. Its translation: CASGLRPGDITEAFF.